This T cell receptor (beta chain) comes out of a study of blood T cells in healthy people across ages. There were healthy Caucasian individuals from Russia, aged roughly 6 to 95, serving as donors. Each sample yielded at least 5 micrograms of PBMC total RNA. This clonotype was recorded many times. The target antigen is unknown. Through a sample-barcoded 5' primer and a J-beta primer mix, a second PCR was run for roughly 7 to 12 cycles. A template-switch adaptor that had 12 random nucleotides put a tag on each cDNA molecule. TCRdb redid the calling of the 5' RACE reads with MiXCR, one entry per CDR3 protein. The sample consists of 650,000 to 700,000 distinct CDR3 sequences, about 30% of them appearing once. Overall study results and limits: The donors' CMV status was not determined, possibly confounding changes in expanded clonotypes.

The CDR3 runs to 15 residues. Germline CDR1 and CDR2: MNHEY and SVGAGI. Trimming took off 6 bases at V and 7 bases at J, with 19 bases between the two ends. The V and J genes are TRBV6-5 and TRBJ1-5, with no clear D. The clonotype originates from a woman older than 75 in good health. Specimen: blood. This chain's CDR3 is CASSPNADLRQPQHF. CDR3 coding DNA: TGTGCCAGCAGCCCCAACGCGGATCTCAGACAGCCCCAGCATTTT.